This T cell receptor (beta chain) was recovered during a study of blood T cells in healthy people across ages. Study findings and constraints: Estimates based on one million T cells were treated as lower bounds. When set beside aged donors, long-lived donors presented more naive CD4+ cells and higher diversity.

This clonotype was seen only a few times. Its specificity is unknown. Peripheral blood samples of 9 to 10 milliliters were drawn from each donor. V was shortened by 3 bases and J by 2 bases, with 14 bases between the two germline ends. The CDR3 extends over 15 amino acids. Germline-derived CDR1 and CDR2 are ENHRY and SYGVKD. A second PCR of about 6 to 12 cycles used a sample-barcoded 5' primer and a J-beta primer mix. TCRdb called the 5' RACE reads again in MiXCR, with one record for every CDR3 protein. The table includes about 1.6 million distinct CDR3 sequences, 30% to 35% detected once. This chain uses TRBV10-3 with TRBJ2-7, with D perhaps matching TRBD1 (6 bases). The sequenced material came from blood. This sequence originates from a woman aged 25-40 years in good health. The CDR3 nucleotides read TGTGCCATCAGTGATCCCCGGGACAATGCCTACGAGCAGTACTTC. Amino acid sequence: CAISDPRDNAYEQYF.